Listed here are 5 T cell receptor beta chains from one sample, sequenced in a study of technical replicates of blood from a handful of donors (dated by TCRdb to about 2017). Library construction relied on the immunoSEQ multiplex PCR assay. Sourced from immuneACCESS, this table was stored by TCRdb with only in-frame sequences that have V and J called. A share of the clones is absent; for the studies checked, an unresolved V gene accounts for under half, and the remainder has no known explanation. This sample has 65,000 to 85,000 clones in its table, and around 96% of those were observed once. The ten largest clonotypes hold 0.2% of the sample. Source material: T cells isolated from PBMCs. The source is a human donor in good health.

V and J are TRBV10-3 and TRBJ2-3, with 8 bases matching TRBD1. This CDR3 has 14 amino acids. V was pared by 6 bases and J by 1 base, with 3 bases of the junction left unmatched. Looked up from germline, CDR1 is ENHRY and CDR2 is SYGVKD. CDR3 amino acids: CAIRQTGGTDTQYF. In nucleotides, the CDR3 is TGTGCCATCAGGCAGACAGGGGGCACAGATACGCAGTATTTT.

This chain uses TRBV5-1 with TRBJ2-1; 9 positions match TRBD1. Germline V gives CDR1 SGHRS, CDR2 YFSETQ. The ends lost 3 bases at V and 5 bases at J; junction bases unmatched: 3. CDR3 length equals 14 residues. CDR3 sequence: CASSSRDRDNEQFF. CDR3 in DNA: TGCGCCAGCAGCTCCCGGGACAGGGACAATGAGCAGTTCTTC.

J is TRBJ1-6 and V is TRBV7-9, with D possibly being TRBD1 (5 bases). The germline V gene has CDR1 SEHNR and CDR2 FQNEAQ (reference sequence). Between the trimmed V and J ends, which lost 6 bases and 9 bases, there was a span of 15 bases. The CDR3 loop spans 14 amino acids. The CDR3 DNA reads TGTGCCAGCAGTCCGAGCAGGGAGGGTTCACCCCTCCACTTT. Translation: CASSPSREGSPLHF.

This rearrangement joins TRBV5-6 to TRBJ2-1; 9 bases align to TRBD2. The J segment lost 2 bases and the V segment lost 4 bases, leaving 7 bases of the junction unmatched. This CDR3 contains 16 residues. CDR1 is SGHDT, CDR2 YYEEEE, per germline. The DNA of the CDR3 is TGTGCCAGCAGCCATCTTAGCGGGGGACCCTACAATGAGCAGTTCTTC. It encodes CASSHLSGGPYNEQFF.

The rearrangement uses TRBV21-1 and TRBJ1-1; TRBD1 is the table's D call, not checked against the DNA. TRBV21-1 is listed as a pseudogene. The CDR3 consists of 17 residues. The CDR3 is CASSKARAHRGCTEAFF. CDR3 DNA sequence: TGTGCCAGCAGCAAAGCGCGGGCGCACAGGGGATGCACTGAAGCTTTCTTT.